The rows below give T cell receptor beta chains drawn from one sample of a study of cytomegalovirus exposure and HLA in healthy donors. Generated by immunoSEQ multiplex PCR, the TCRdb table keeps only in-frame clones and is missing some. The data contain roughly 150,000 clones, around 80% of them seen just once; the ten biggest clones take up about 2.3%. The material sequenced was PBMCs. These receptors were collected from a male donor in good health and CMV-seronegative. Both conserved end residues are part of each CDR3. D genes are given only for firm matches. Clone sizes are given selectively: once, few, many, or a class where the clone is expanded.

j_call	v_call	d_call	clone_size	cdr3_nt	cdr3_aa
TRBJ1-3	TRBV4-3	TRBD1	few	TGCGCCAGCAGCCAAGAGCTGACAGGGGTCGGAAACACCATATATTTT	CASSQELTGVGNTIYF
TRBJ1-6	TRBV11-2	TRBD1	.	TGTGCCAGCAGCACCCGACAGGGTAGTTCCATCCACTTT	CASSTRQGSSIHF
TRBJ1-1	TRBV9	TRBD1	.	TGTGCCAGCAGCACGCATCAACAGGGGGCTGGCACTGAAGCTTTCTTT	CASSTHQQGAGTEAFF
TRBJ2-7	TRBV29-1	.	.	TGCAGCGTTACATTGGGCAGCCCCTACGAGCAGTACTTC	CSVTLGSPYEQYF
TRBJ2-1	TRBV5-1	.	few	TGCGCCAGCTTTACCATGGCGGGCTCCTACAATGAGCAGTTCTTC	CASFTMAGSYNEQFF
TRBJ1-2	TRBV19	.	few	TGTGCCAGTAGGATCAAACCCGGGACACCGGCGGGTTATGGCTACACCTTC	CASRIKPGTPAGYGYTF
TRBJ2-7	TRBV2	TRBD1	.	TGTGCCAGCAGTGTTGCAGGGGGCTCCTACGAGCAGTACTTC	CASSVAGGSYEQYF
TRBJ1-1	TRBV10-1	TRBD1	.	TGCGCCAGCAGTGGGGCCGGGACAGGCAAGACTGAAGCTTTCTTT	CASSGAGTGKTEAFF
TRBJ2-5	TRBV5-4	TRBD1	few	TGTGCCAGCAGCCCCGGCGGAACAGGGGATGGAGGGACCCAGTACTTC	CASSPGGTGDGGTQYF
TRBJ1-2	TRBV6-1	TRBD1	once	TGTGCCAGCAGTGAAATATCAACGACAGGGGTCGGGGGCTACACCTTC	CASSEISTTGVGGYTF
TRBJ2-2	TRBV30	.	.	TGTGCCCTCCAGGGCAGATTAACTACCGGGGAGCTGTTTTTT	CALQGRLTTGELFF
TRBJ2-7	TRBV4-1	TRBD1	.	TGCGCCAGCAGCAAGAGGGGAGGACAGGGGGAATTCTTTGACTCCTACGAGCAGTACTTC	CASSKRGGQGEFFDSYEQYF
TRBJ1-3	TRBV14	TRBD1	.	TGTGCCAGCAGTCTGCGGACAGGGGCTGGAAACACCATATATTTT	CASSLRTGAGNTIYF
TRBJ1-6	TRBV2	TRBD1	.	TGTGCCAGCAAGCCCCGGGACAGAAAGAATTCACCCCTCCACTTT	CASKPRDRKNSPLHF
TRBJ2-7	TRBV18	.	.	TGTGCCAGCTCACCAGCAGGGGCCACCTTCGAGCAGTACTTC	CASSPAGATFEQYF
TRBJ1-1	TRBV2	.	.	TGTGCCAGCAGGAAGGGAGAAGGGACTGAAGCTTTCTTT	CASRKGEGTEAFF
TRBJ1-5	TRBV29-1	.	.	TGCAGCGTTAGTGGGGGGGCTAATCAGCCCCAGCATTTT	CSVSGGANQPQHF
TRBJ1-2	TRBV29-1	.	few	TGCAGCGCCGGGGAGACCTATGGCTACACCTTC	CSAGETYGYTF
TRBJ2-1	TRBV5-1	.	.	TGCGCCAGCAGCTTCCAGGGGCCTTCCAATGAGCAGTTCTTC	CASSFQGPSNEQFF
TRBJ2-2	TRBV5-1	TRBD1	.	TGCGCCAGCGGACAGGGGGCTAACACCGGGGAGCTGTTTTTT	CASGQGANTGELFF
TRBJ2-1	TRBV7-9	TRBD2	.	TGTGCCAGCACCGAGGGGCTAGCGGGGGGCCATGAGCAGTTCTTC	CASTEGLAGGHEQFF
TRBJ1-2	TRBV11-2	.	.	TGTGCCAGCAGCCACCGACAAGTATATGGCTACACCTTC	CASSHRQVYGYTF
TRBJ1-2	TRBV6-1	.	.	TGTGCCAGCAGTGCGACAGGACCCTATGGCTACACCTTC	CASSATGPYGYTF
TRBJ2-7	TRBV4-1	TRBD1	.	TGCGCCAGCAGCCAAGAGGCAGCATTGACAGGGACCTACGAGCAGTACTTC	CASSQEAALTGTYEQYF
TRBJ2-5	TRBV5-4	TRBD1	.	TGTGCCAGCAGCTTGGGGGACAGAAAAGAGACCCAGTACTTC	CASSLGDRKETQYF
TRBJ2-3	TRBV5-1	TRBD2	few	TGCGCCAGCAGCTTACGAGCGGGGATGAGCACAGATACGCAGTATTTT	CASSLRAGMSTDTQYF
TRBJ1-4	TRBV10-3	TRBD1	.	TGTGCCACAGGTACAGGGGCAACTAATGAAAAACTGTTTTTT	CATGTGATNEKLFF
TRBJ1-2	TRBV5-4	TRBD1	.	TGTGCCAGCAGCGGGGGGACAGGAAGCAATGGCTACACCTTC	CASSGGTGSNGYTF
TRBJ1-2	TRBV10-3	TRBD1	.	TGTGCCATCAGAGTTACAGGGGATTATGGCTACACCTTC	CAIRVTGDYGYTF
TRBJ2-5	TRBV10-3	TRBD1	.	TGTGCCATCAGTGCGGCAGGGGGTGGAGAGACCCAGTACTTC	CAISAAGGGETQYF
TRBJ1-5	TRBV7-2	TRBD1	.	TGTGCCAGCAGCTTCAGGACAGGGGGTAGCAATCAGCCCCAGCATTTT	CASSFRTGGSNQPQHF
TRBJ2-2	TRBV6-1	.	.	TGTGCCAGCAGGGAAACGGGCACCGGGGAGCTGTTTTTT	CASRETGTGELFF
TRBJ2-3	TRBV5-1	.	few	TGCGCCAGCAGACAAAGCACAGATACGCAGTATTTT	CASRQSTDTQYF
TRBJ1-6	TRBV11-2	TRBD1	.	TGTGCCAGCAGCTTTGGACAGGGGCTCTCCTATAATTCACCCCTCCACTTT	CASSFGQGLSYNSPLHF
TRBJ2-3	TRBV6-5	.	few	TGTGCCAGCAACGGACGCGGGGGCCCAGATACGCAGTATTTT	CASNGRGGPDTQYF
TRBJ1-5	TRBV30	.	once	TGTGCCTGGAGTGACAGGGAACGGAATCAGCCCCAGCATTTT	CAWSDRERNQPQHF
TRBJ1-4	TRBV5-6	TRBD1	.	TGTGCCAGCAGCTTGGGATGGACAGGGCGGAATGAAAAACTGTTTTTT	CASSLGWTGRNEKLFF
TRBJ2-1	TRBV7-8	TRBD2	.	TGTGCCAGCAGCTTAGCGCGACTAGCGGGGGGGTTTAGGTCCTACAATGAGCAGTTCTTC	CASSLARLAGGFRSYNEQFF
TRBJ1-2	TRBV6-5	TRBD1	.	TGTGCCAGCAGCTCAACAGGGGTGAAGGACTATGGCTACACCTTC	CASSSTGVKDYGYTF
TRBJ2-1	TRBV20-1	TRBD1	.	TGCAGTGCCACACAGGGGGGTGAGCAGTTCTTC	CSATQGGEQFF
TRBJ1-6	TRBV27	TRBD1	.	TGTGCCAGCGGGGACAGGGGGAATTCACCCCTCCACTTT	CASGDRGNSPLHF
TRBJ2-7	TRBV5-6	TRBD1	.	TGTGCCAGCAGTTTGGCAGGGGGTCTCTACGAGCAGTACTTC	CASSLAGGLYEQYF
TRBJ1-4	TRBV4-1	TRBD1	.	TGCGCCAGCAGCCAAGACGGGACAGGGCATGCCTCTGAAAAACTGTTTTTT	CASSQDGTGHASEKLFF
TRBJ1-3	TRBV7-9	.	.	TGTGCCAGCAGCCTGAGACAGGCGGTCTCTGGAAACACCATATATTTT	CASSLRQAVSGNTIYF
TRBJ1-2	TRBV5-1	.	.	TGCGCCAGCAGCCCGGGTGAGGTGGATGGCTATGGCTACACCTTC	CASSPGEVDGYGYTF
TRBJ2-5	TRBV6-5	.	few	TGTGCCAGCAGTTACTCGTTTCAGGGGCCGGAGACCCAGTACTTC	CASSYSFQGPETQYF
TRBJ2-7	TRBV25-1	.	.	TGTGCCAGCAGTGGCGCTGGTGGGCAGTGGTACGAGCAGTACTTC	CASSGAGGQWYEQYF
TRBJ1-2	TRBV7-6	TRBD1	once	TGTGCCAGCAGCGCCGGACCGGGACAGGGGTATGGCTACACCTTC	CASSAGPGQGYGYTF